The TCR beta chain under discussion was sequenced for a study of tumor-infiltrating lymphocytes in primary liver carcinoma. TCR beta cDNA was reverse-transcribed from about 500 ng of total RNA. The reaction used a constant-region primer and ProtoScript II reverse transcriptase. Three nested multiplex PCR rounds, a slightly modified ARM-PCR, produced the libraries for TCR beta. Both of the initial two PCR rounds ran for approximately 11 cycles and employed TRBV1-TRBV30 forward primers alongside a C-beta reverse primer. TCRdb re-called the multiplex PCR reads with MiXCR, one entry per CDR3 protein. Counted here are tens of thousands of distinct CDR3 sequences, about 75% occurring once; the ten biggest clones make up 26%. Germline V CDR1 and CDR2: SEHNR, FQNEAQ (reference sequence). This CDR3 is 16 amino acids long. As to this clonotype: Mismatch with germline at one junction end may stem from a read error.

Between roughly 17 and 33 mg of unsorted bulk tissue served as the source from which RNA and DNA were co-extracted. This clonotype was sampled from a man aged 35-49 years with primary liver carcinoma and hepatitis B virus infection. This chain connects TRBV7-9 to TRBJ2-2; perhaps TRBD1 as D (7 bases). Material: tumor-adjacent normal liver tissue. The CDR3 DNA reads TGTGCCAGCAGCTTAACCGGGAGCGGTGACACAGGGGAGCCGTTTTTT. It is translated as CASSLTGSGDTGEPFF.